This T cell receptor beta chain was documented in a study of blood T cells in healthy people across ages. General study results and limits: CMV infection status of these donors was not known. More naive CD4+ cells and higher diversity were found in long-lived than in aged donors.

Germline CDR1 is PRHDT and CDR2 is FYEKMQ (reference sequence). The V and J ends lost 0 bases and 6 bases, in that order; junction bases with no gene match: 10. This CDR3 has 17 amino acids. Together with a sample-barcoded 5' primer, a J-beta primer mix was included in a second PCR lasting about 6 to 11 cycles. One entry per CDR3 protein, called by TCRdb with MiXCR from the 5' RACE reads. The sample contains 850,000 to 1,000,000 distinct CDR3 sequences, about 51% of which appear only once. Donors ranged from roughly 6 to 90 years old and were healthy Caucasians in Russia. Each of the donors had around 9 milliliters of peripheral blood drawn into EDTA-treated Vacutainer tubes. About this clonotype: Its antigen is currently unknown.

The chain couples TRBV13 to TRBJ2-1; 8 bases agree with TRBD1. The sequence derives from a woman aged 55 to 70 in good health. The sequenced material came from blood. The CDR3 DNA is TGTGCCAGCAGCTTAGGCCTCGCCGGGACAGGACTCAATGAGCAGTTCTTC. This gives the protein CASSLGLAGTGLNEQFF.